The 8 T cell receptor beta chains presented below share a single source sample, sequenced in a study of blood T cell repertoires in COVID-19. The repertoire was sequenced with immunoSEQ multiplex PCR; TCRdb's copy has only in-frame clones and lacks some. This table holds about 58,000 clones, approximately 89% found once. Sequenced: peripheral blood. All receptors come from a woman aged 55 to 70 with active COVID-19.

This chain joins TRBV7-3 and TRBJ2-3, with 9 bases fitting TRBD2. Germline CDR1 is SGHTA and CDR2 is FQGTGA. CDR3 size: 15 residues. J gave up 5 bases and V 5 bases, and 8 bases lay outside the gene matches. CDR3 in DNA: TGTGCCAGCAGCCTCATAGCGGGGGAGGTAGATACGCAGTATTTT. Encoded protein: CASSLIAGEVDTQYF.

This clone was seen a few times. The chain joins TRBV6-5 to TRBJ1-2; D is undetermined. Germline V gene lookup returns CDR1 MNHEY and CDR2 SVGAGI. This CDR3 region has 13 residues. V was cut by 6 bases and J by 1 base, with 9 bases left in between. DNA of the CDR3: TGTGCCAGCAGCGTAAGAGATAACTATGGCTACACCTTC. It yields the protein CASSVRDNYGYTF.

CDR3 DNA: TGTGCCAGCAGCGTTAGCCCCGGGACTAGCGACTACAATGAGCAGTTCTTC. Translating it yields CASSVSPGTSDYNEQFF. The chain links TRBV9 to TRBJ2-1; 10 bases are a match to TRBD2. The CDR3 loop spans 17 amino acids. Trimming at V came to 2 bases and at J to 3 bases, leaving 8 bases not matched to a gene. CDR1 is SGDLS, CDR2 YYNGEE, per germline.

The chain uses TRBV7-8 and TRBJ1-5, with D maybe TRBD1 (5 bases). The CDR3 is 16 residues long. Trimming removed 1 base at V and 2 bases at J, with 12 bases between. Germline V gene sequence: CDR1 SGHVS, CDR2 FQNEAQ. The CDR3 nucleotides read TGTGCCAGCAGCTTAGACAGGTTTAGTGGCAATCAGCCCCAGCATTTT. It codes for CASSLDRFSGNQPQHF.

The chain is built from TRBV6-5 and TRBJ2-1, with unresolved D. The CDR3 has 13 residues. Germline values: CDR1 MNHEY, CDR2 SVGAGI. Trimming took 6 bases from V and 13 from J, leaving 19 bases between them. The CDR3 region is CASSPDPGGYQFF. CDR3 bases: TGTGCCAGCAGCCCAGACCCCGGCGGTTATCAGTTCTTC.

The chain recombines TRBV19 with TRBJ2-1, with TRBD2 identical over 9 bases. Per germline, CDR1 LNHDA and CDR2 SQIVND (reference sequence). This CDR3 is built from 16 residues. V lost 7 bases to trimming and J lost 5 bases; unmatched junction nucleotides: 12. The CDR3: CASTTPASGDNNEQFF. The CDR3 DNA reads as TGTGCCAGTACGACTCCCGCTAGCGGGGATAACAATGAGCAGTTCTTC.

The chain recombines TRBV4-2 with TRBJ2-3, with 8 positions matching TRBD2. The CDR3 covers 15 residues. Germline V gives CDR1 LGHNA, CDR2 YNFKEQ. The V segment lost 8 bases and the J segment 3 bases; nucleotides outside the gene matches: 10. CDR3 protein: CASFHVGGATDTQYF. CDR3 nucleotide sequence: TGTGCCAGCTTTCATGTCGGGGGGGCAACAGATACGCAGTATTTT.

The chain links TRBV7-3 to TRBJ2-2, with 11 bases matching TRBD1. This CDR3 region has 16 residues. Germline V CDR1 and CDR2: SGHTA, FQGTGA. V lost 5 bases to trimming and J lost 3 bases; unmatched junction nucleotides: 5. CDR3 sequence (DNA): TGTGCCAGCAGCCTACTGGGACAGGGGGACACCGGGGAGCTGTTTTTT. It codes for CASSLLGQGDTGELFF.